This entry is about one T cell receptor (beta chain). The sample is drawn from a study of blood T cell repertoires in COVID-19. Overall study: Samples of COVID-19 (acute and convalescent) were obtained from the United States, Italy and Spain. Sources were T cells, B-cell-depleted T cells, or PBMCs; the material itself was cDNA or gDNA.

V trimming: 3 bases; J trimming: 6 bases; junction bases outside the gene matches: 6. The CDR3 is 14 amino acids. Germline CDR1 LGHDT, CDR2 YNNKEL (reference sequence). Methods used by the authors: From reference gene primer amplification, estimates of nucleated cell counts were derived. TCRdb's table, derived via immunoSEQ multiplex PCR, lists solely in-frame clones and lacks some. V and J calls and clone size follow that table, whereas D and trimming were derived from the DNA. The table shows approximately 120,000 clones, with 75% to 85% occurring only once. Sequenced sample: peripheral blood. The J gene is TRBJ1-2, the V gene TRBV3-1 (or the pseudogene TRBV3-2), with TRBD1 matching over 8 bases. The receptor comes from a woman of 80 years or more with active or convalescent COVID-19. The CDR3 here is CASSHRGHQDGYTF. Here the CDR3 DNA reads TGTGCCAGCAGCCACAGGGGGCACCAGGATGGCTACACCTTC.